Included here is one TCR beta chain sequence, with context. The antigen is unknown. Every donor was a healthy person donating bone marrow. V shed 4 bases and J 1 base; nucleotides not matched to a gene: 4. Germline CDR1 is SGHTA and CDR2 is FQGNSA. This CDR3 region has 14 residues. The sample comes from a study of cytomegalovirus exposure and HLA in healthy donors. Study results and limitations: Reports state that TCR beta sequences accurately predicted most subjects' HLA-A and HLA-B alleles. Later analysis demonstrated an association between a missense DCLRE1C variant and TCR beta V- and J-gene trimming.

Both 60 Vbeta primers and 13 Jbeta primers went into the PCR. Generated by immunoSEQ multiplex PCR, the TCRdb table keeps only in-frame clones and is missing some. The top ten clones hold about 3.5% of a sample with around 90,000 clones, 78% of them seen once. This TCR derives from a woman aged 40 to 55 in good health and CMV-seronegative. Material for sequencing was PBMCs. The chain employs TRBV7-2 and TRBJ2-7, with TRBD2 matching over 7 bases. CDR3 amino acids: CASSSSGTSYEQYF. Here the CDR3 DNA reads TGTGCCAGCAGCTCTAGCGGTACTTCCTACGAGCAGTACTTC. The full variable domain, its missing parts supplied by reference TRBV7-2 and TRBJ2-7, is GAGVSQSPSNKVTEKGKDVELRCDPISGHTALYWYRQSLGQGLEFLIYFQGNSAPDKSGLPSDRFSAERTGGSVSTLTIQRTQQEDSAVYLCASSSSGTSYEQYFGPGTRLTVT.